The sequence of this TCR beta chain was determined in a study of metastatic and nonmetastatic thyroid tumors. Across the study: Repertoire data that came from the blood and tumor or nodule tissue of malignant and benign thyroid patients were compared.

Losses at the gene ends were 6 bases for V and 4 bases for J; bases not matched to a gene: 6. The CDR3 contains 13 residues. CDR1 is DFQATT and CDR2 is SNEGSKA in the germline V gene (reference sequence). The study, taken as a whole, reports: Versus benign nodules, malignant thyroid tumors reportedly had significantly higher TCR beta diversity, in blood and tumor.

Per the original data handling: Between-group CDR3 differences, defined by clinicopathological status, yielded a distant-metastasis classifier for papillary thyroid cancer. TCRdb reprocessed the PCR reads via MiXCR. The V and J calls were determined by TCRdb, not by the authors. This sample has about 5,800 clones, with less than 20% found just once. Before thyroid surgery, none of the patients had received any treatment. By frequency in the sample, this clone is medium-sized. The antigen is unknown. The gene calls are TRBV20-1 and TRBJ2-7; 10 positions match TRBD1. The sequence came from a female donor with papillary thyroid cancer or a benign thyroid nodule (not recorded which). Some clones in this sample may be carry-over from other donors' samples. The source material was adjacent normal tissue. Written as DNA, the CDR3 is TGCAGTGCCTCCGGGACAGGGGAATACGAGCAGTACTTC. Protein: CSASGTGEYEQYF.